This T cell receptor beta chain was observed in a study of CD4 T cells in relation to SARS-CoV-2 and coronaviruses. As for the study in general: ViraFEST: roughly ten-day antigen culture of PBMCs, then TCR beta CDR3 sequencing. Crossreactive spike epitopes shared across donors were mapped to their HLA restriction. Study conclusions and caveats: Approximately 65% of donors had memory CD4+ clonotypes crossrecognizing SARS-CoV-2 and common cold coronavirus spike.

Only in-frame clones appear in the TCRdb table, and some are missing; sequencing was by immunoSEQ multiplex PCR. The repertoire holds about 19,000 clones, with around 77% as singletons. Unexposed donor CD4+ T cells date from about 2011-2018, before the COVID-19 pandemic. Isolation of CD4+ T cells took place after about 9 days in culture. Cultures held under 2.5 million PBMCs per well with around 10 IU/ml IL-2. Per the germline V gene, CDR1 is MRHNA and CDR2 is SNTAGT. Trimming shortened V by 7 bases and J by 10 bases, and 4 bases separated the two germline ends. The CDR3 extends over 8 amino acids. Of note for this clone: No antigen is known for it.

This clonotype originated in a human donor in good health. Sequencing used CD4+ T cells from PBMCs, cultured in vitro. The chain joins TRBV6-4 to TRBJ1-1, with no clear D. In DNA, the CDR3 is TGTGCCAGCATAATAGCTTTCTTT. It specifies CASIIAFF.